This T cell receptor beta chain was identified during a study of CD8+ T cells in alopecia areata. Whole-study context: Dosing with tofacitinib proceeded for 6 to 18 months, followed by 6 months off drug. General study findings and limits: Normal skin's resident alphabeta T cells are sequenced alongside lesional scalp T cells. Researchers report lesional scalp, most notably alopecia totalis/universalis, outstripped normal scalp in clonality.

Collection of lesional scalp punch biopsies and peripheral blood was performed in alopecia areata patients. The count of this clone is one. Its matching antigen is unknown. Extraction of RNA preceded its reverse transcription into cDNA, which served as the sequencing template. The assay was immunoSEQ multiplex PCR, and TCRdb's table has in-frame clones only and misses some. The sample shows under 300,000 clones, roughly two thirds of them seen only once. Trimming at V came to 4 bases and at J to 2 bases, leaving 7 bases not matched to a gene. Germline V gene sequence: CDR1 SGHRS, CDR2 YFSETQ. The CDR3 loop spans 15 amino acids.

This TCR was recovered from a human donor with alopecia areata. The chain joins TRBV5-1 to TRBJ2-7, with 9 bases fitting TRBD1. The material sequenced was CD4+ T cells sorted from blood, taken at week 0. The chain's CDR3 is CASSALGTGTYEQYF. The CDR3 region has the DNA TGCGCCAGCAGCGCCCTGGGGACAGGGACCTACGAGCAGTACTTC.